These 28 T cell receptor beta chains share one sample of origin, sequenced in a study of blood T cell repertoires in COVID-19. Clones were sequenced by immunoSEQ multiplex PCR, and TCRdb holds only the in-frame ones, with some missing. The table records a few hundred thousand clones, 70% to 90% of them present only once. The sequencing input was PBMCs or T cells enriched from blood (not recorded which). The receptors come from a woman aged 45-65 years who had recovered from COVID-19.

The chain links TRBV3-1 (or the pseudogene TRBV3-2) to TRBJ2-7; D gene unclear. The V gene's germline CDR1 is LGHDT and CDR2 YNNKEL (reference sequence). This CDR3 is 13 amino acids long. V lost 1 base and J lost 6, with 10 bases in between. The CDR3 DNA reads TGTGCCAGCAGCCAAGCCACCACTTCCGAGCAGTACTTC. Translated: CASSQATTSEQYF.

V is TRBV25-1 and J is TRBJ2-7, with 7 bases identical to TRBD1. J gave up 2 bases and V 5 bases, and 9 bases lay outside the gene matches. Germline V lookup: CDR1 MGHDK, CDR2 SYGVNS. This CDR3 has 15 residues. This CDR3 is CASSHTGEQTYEQYF. CDR3 sequence (DNA): TGTGCCAGCAGTCATACAGGGGAACAGACCTACGAGCAGTACTTC.

This clone has only a few counts. The CDR3 reads CASRLARLENSGNTIYF. For the CDR3, the DNA is TGTGCAAGTCGCTTAGCGAGGCTAGAGAACTCTGGAAACACCATATATTTT. The rearrangement uses TRBV12-2 and TRBJ1-3. TRBV12-2 is a known pseudogene. The CDR3 consists of 17 residues.

The chain carries TRBV28 and TRBJ1-5, with D tentatively TRBD1 (5 bases). Germline CDR1 and CDR2: MDHEN and SYDVKM. Trimming pared 3 bases from V and 11 bases from J, leaving 17 bases between. The CDR3 has 14 residues. The CDR3 bases are TGTGCCAGCAGTTTGCCCTCCATGGGGCTGTCCCAGCATTTT. Translating gives CASSLPSMGLSQHF.

The gene calls are TRBV23-1 and TRBJ2-2; D may be TRBD1 (6 bases). TRBV23-1 is an open reading frame, and its role is uncertain. V lost 8 bases to trimming and J lost 6 bases, with 7 bases between them. The CDR3 extends over 11 amino acids. The chain's CDR3 is CASWGPGELFF. In nucleotides, the CDR3 is TGCGCCAGCTGGGGGCCCGGGGAGCTGTTTTTT.

The gene calls are TRBV19 and TRBJ2-5; a weak D match, TRBD1 (6 bases). Germline values: CDR1 LNHDA, CDR2 SQIVND (reference sequence). V dropped 0 bases and J dropped 8 bases, with 22 bases sitting between them. The CDR3 runs 17 residues. The DNA for the CDR3 is TGTGCCAGTAGTATAGATCCTCTTGGACAGCCTTTGGGTACCCAGTACTTC. Its protein product is CASSIDPLGQPLGTQYF.

As to this clone: Germline and junction disagree at one end, which may indicate a read error. The V call is TRBV15, the J call TRBJ2-1, with TRBD2 identical over 8 bases. Looked up from germline, CDR1 is LNHNV and CDR2 is YYDKDF (reference sequence). The CDR3 is 13 amino acids. The CDR3 nucleotides read TGTGCCACCAGCAGAGATCAGGGGACTAGGGCGGTCTTC. This translates into CATSRDQGTRAVF.

V and J are TRBV7-9 and TRBJ2-7; 10 bases fit TRBD2. Losses at the gene ends were 5 bases for V and 7 bases for J; bases not matched to a gene: 20. The CDR3 runs to 18 residues. Germline loops: CDR1 SEHNR, CDR2 FQNEAQ (reference sequence). The CDR3 coding sequence is TGTGCCAGCAGCAAAGGTAGAAATACCGCTAGCGGGAGTACGGAGCAGTACTTC. As protein: CASSKGRNTASGSTEQYF.

This chain uses TRBV11-2 with TRBJ1-2; 8 bases align to TRBD1. Trimming cost V 4 bases and J 2 bases; bases outside gene matches: 3. Germline V gene data show CDR1 as SGHAT and CDR2 as FQNNGV. The CDR3 is made up of 14 amino acids. The CDR3 nucleotides are TGTGCCAGCAGCTCAACAGGGGGGAACTATGGCTACACCTTC. Encoded protein: CASSSTGGNYGYTF.

The gene calls are TRBV7-3 and TRBJ1-1; TRBD1 might be the D (5 bases). The germline CDR1 and CDR2 sequences are SGHTA and FQGTGA. Trimming left V 2 bases short and J 3 bases short, with 7 bases between. The CDR3 consists of 13 residues. CDR3 in amino acids: CASSLSGYTEAFF. CDR3 in DNA: TGTGCCAGCAGCTTATCAGGGTACACTGAAGCTTTCTTT.

This clone was counted only a few times. Here the CDR3 reads CASSQGTGEGTGELFF. In DNA, the CDR3 is TGTGCCAGCAGCCAAGGGACAGGAGAGGGGACCGGGGAGCTGTTTTTT. V usage is TRBV11-2 and J usage is TRBJ2-2, with 8 nucleotides matching TRBD1. Germline V gene data show CDR1 as SGHAT and CDR2 as FQNNGV. J lost 5 bases, V lost 5 bases, and 10 bases had no gene match. This CDR3 contains 16 residues.

This clone turned up a few times. J is TRBJ1-2 and V is TRBV4-1, with 10 bases identical to TRBD1. There are 16 residues in the CDR3. Germline values: CDR1 MGHRA, CDR2 YSYEKL. V shed 0 bases and J 7 bases; nucleotides not matched to a gene: 8. The CDR3: CASSQDDGTGASGYTF. The CDR3 DNA is TGCGCCAGCAGCCAAGATGATGGGACAGGGGCTTCTGGCTACACCTTC.

The V call is TRBV15, the J call TRBJ2-5; TRBD2 might be the D (6 bases). Trimming removed 0 bases from V and 1 base from J, with 9 bases in between. This CDR3 contains 15 residues. Germline V lookup: CDR1 LNHNV, CDR2 YYDKDF (reference sequence). For the CDR3, the DNA is TGTGCCACCAGCAGAGATTGGGACTCCCAAGAGACCCAGTACTTC. Translated: CATSRDWDSQETQYF. Full variable domain (rest looked up from reference TRBV15 and TRBJ2-5): DAMVIQNPRYQVTQFGKPVTLSCSQTLNHNVMYWYQQKSSQAPKLLFHYYDKDFNNEADTPDNFQSRRPNTSFCFLDIRSPGLGDTAMYLCATSRDWDSQETQYFGPGTRLLVL.

The chain combines TRBV28 with TRBJ2-1; 10 nucleotides align to TRBD1. CDR1 is MDHEN and CDR2 is SYDVKM in the germline V gene. This CDR3 has 14 residues. The ends lost 6 bases at V and 7 bases at J; junction bases unmatched: 6. Written as DNA, the CDR3 is TGTGCCAGCAGGCAGGACAGGGGGTGGAATGAGCAGTTCTTC. It encodes CASRQDRGWNEQFF.

The chain links TRBV27 to TRBJ2-1; TRBD2 matches at 13 bases. CDR3 length equals 20 residues. Unmatched junction bases numbered 23, after V lost 6 bases and J lost 9 bases. In germline, CDR1 is MNHEY, CDR2 SMNVEV (reference sequence). The chain's CDR3 is CASRLRSGLAGWGVLGEQFF. DNA of the CDR3: TGTGCCAGCAGGCTTAGGTCGGGACTAGCGGGATGGGGAGTGCTTGGTGAGCAGTTCTTC.

The chain uses TRBV5-1 and TRBJ2-1; D is perhaps TRBD2 (6 bases). The CDR3 extends over 18 amino acids. Between the trimmed V and J ends, which lost 0 bases and 4 bases, there was a span of 20 bases. CDR1 is SGHRS, CDR2 YFSETQ, per germline. In DNA form, the CDR3 reads TGCGCCAGCAGCTTGGCCGGTCGTTTAGCGGCGAAGTACAATGAGCAGTTCTTC. Protein product: CASSLAGRLAAKYNEQFF. Filled out from reference TRBV5-1 and TRBJ2-1, the complete variable domain reads KAGVTQTPRYLIKTRGQQVTLSCSPISGHRSVSWYQQTPGQGLQFLFEYFSETQRNKGNFPGRFSGRQFSNSRSEMNVSTLELGDSALYLCASSLAGRLAAKYNEQFFGPGTRLTVL.

This chain uses TRBV28 with TRBJ1-4, with 11 bases aligning to TRBD1. V lost 5 bases to trimming and J lost 8 bases; unmatched junction nucleotides: 7. This CDR3 contains 15 residues. The germline V gene encodes CDR1 MDHEN and CDR2 SYDVKM. The CDR3 nucleotides read TGTGCCAGCAGTACTAGGACAGGGGGCAAGGAAAAACTGTTTTTT. It specifies CASSTRTGGKEKLFF.

This clone was found a few times. J is TRBJ1-6 and V is TRBV18, with D tentatively TRBD1 (6 bases). Looked up from germline, CDR1 is KGHSH and CDR2 is LQKENI. CDR3 length: 15 amino acids. Trimming removed 6 bases at V and 5 bases at J, with 14 bases between. The CDR3 nucleotides read TGTGCCAGCTCCCCCGGACAGCCAGATAATTCACCCCTCCACTTT. Its translation: CASSPGQPDNSPLHF. Full variable domain (outside the CDR3, taken from reference TRBV18 and TRBJ1-6): NAGVMQNPRHLVRRRGQEARLRCSPMKGHSHVYWYRQLPEEGLKFMVYLQKENIIDESGMPKERFSAEFPKEGPSILRIQQVVRGDSAAYFCASSPGQPDNSPLHFGNGTRLTVT.

The genes are TRBV7-9 and TRBJ2-7, with D maybe TRBD2 (6 bases). Germline V gene sequence: CDR1 SEHNR, CDR2 FQNEAQ (reference sequence). The CDR3 loop spans 15 amino acids. Trimming stripped 5 bases from V and 0 bases from J, with 14 bases between. The CDR3 DNA is TGTGCCAGCAGCCCAGGGACTTCTATCTCCTACGAGCAGTACTTC. This translates into CASSPGTSISYEQYF.

This chain connects TRBV7-9 to TRBJ2-4; perhaps TRBD1 as D (5 bases). Trimming stripped 5 bases from V and 9 bases from J, with 17 bases between. The germline V gene has CDR1 SEHNR and CDR2 FQNEAQ (reference sequence). There are 14 residues in the CDR3. CDR3: CASSHLFGAAIQYF. CDR3 sequence (DNA): TGTGCCAGCAGCCACCTGTTTGGGGCGGCCATTCAGTACTTC.

The chain couples TRBV6-4 to TRBJ1-6; 9 positions match TRBD1. This CDR3 comprises 16 residues. Trimming cost V 7 bases and J 7 bases; bases outside gene matches: 11. Germline lookup yields CDR1 MRHNA and CDR2 SNTAGT. CDR3 coding DNA: TGTGCCAGCACTGAGGACTCCGGGACAGGGAATTCACCCCTCCACTTT. It translates to CASTEDSGTGNSPLHF.

The CDR3 sequence: CASSLGQGDGYTF. CDR3 coding DNA: TGCGCCAGCAGCTTGGGACAGGGTGACGGCTACACCTTC. The chain uses TRBV5-1 and TRBJ1-2, with TRBD1 identical over 7 bases. Germline trimming cut 0 bases from V and 8 bases from J; bases unmatched to any gene: 4. Germline V CDR1 and CDR2: SGHRS, YFSETQ. This CDR3 is built from 13 residues.

The genes are TRBV27 and TRBJ2-3; the D is unclear. The CDR3 length is 14 residues. Trimming stripped 6 bases from V and 6 bases from J, with 16 bases between. The germline V gene has CDR1 MNHEY and CDR2 SMNVEV (reference sequence). CDR3: CASRSRNPSDTQYF. CDR3 nucleotide sequence: TGTGCCAGCAGATCGCGGAACCCATCGGATACGCAGTATTTT.

The chain carries TRBV9 and TRBJ2-1, with TRBD2 matching over 7 bases. Germline V lookup: CDR1 SGDLS, CDR2 YYNGEE. CDR3 length: 15 amino acids. Trimming at V came to 0 bases and at J to 9 bases, leaving 9 bases not matched to a gene. In DNA form, the CDR3 reads TGTGCCAGCAGCGTAGTCGAGGCCCCGGGGGGTGAGCAGTTCTTC. Translating gives CASSVVEAPGGEQFF.

The chain couples TRBV7-2 to TRBJ1-4, with 10 bases matching TRBD1. The germline gives CDR1 SGHTA, CDR2 FQGNSA. CDR3 length: 13 amino acids. With 4 bases clipped from V and 10 bases from J, the junction kept 3 bases outside the gene matches. The CDR3 spells CASSYRTGGKLFF. DNA of the CDR3: TGTGCCAGCAGCTATCGGACAGGGGGAAAACTGTTTTTT.

This clone came up a few times. The junction differs from germline at one of its ends, possibly a read error. The chain joins TRBV7-7 to TRBJ2-5; 10 bases fit TRBD2. The length of the CDR3 is 17 residues. Germline V gene lookup returns CDR1 SSHAT and CDR2 FNYEAQ (reference sequence). The CDR3 protein is CASSPGSGRPSDETQYF. Written as DNA, the CDR3 is TGTGCTAGCAGCCCGGGTAGCGGGAGGCCCTCCGACGAGACCCAGTACTTC.

This chain links TRBV5-1 with TRBJ2-5, with TRBD2 matching 13 bases. CDR3 length equals 18 residues. CDR1 and CDR2 from the germline V gene are SGHRS and YFSETQ. V was clipped by 4 bases and J by 5 bases; unmatched bases: 14. This CDR3 is CASSPGTSGAPTPETQYF. The CDR3 DNA is TGCGCCAGCAGCCCCGGGACTAGCGGGGCCCCCACCCCCGAGACCCAGTACTTC.

V is TRBV7-9 and J is TRBJ1-4, with D perhaps TRBD1 (6 bases). V lost 6 bases, J lost 7 bases, and 18 bases lay in between. CDR1 and CDR2 from the germline V gene are SEHNR and FQNEAQ (reference sequence). This CDR3 spans 15 amino acids. The CDR3 spells CASSLVLPTGEKLFF. The CDR3 DNA reads as TGTGCCAGCAGTCTCGTTTTGCCGACAGGTGAAAAACTGTTTTTT.